The 22 T cell receptor beta chains reported below all come from one sample, sequenced in a study of blood T cell repertoires in COVID-19. The data were produced by immunoSEQ multiplex PCR, yet TCRdb's version contains in-frame clones alone and is incomplete. Here the sample spans 130,000 or so clones, around four fifths being singletons. Sequencing was done on a sample of PBMCs or T cells enriched from blood (not recorded which). The source is a man aged 30 to 45 who had recovered from COVID-19.

The chain has TRBV6-4 and TRBJ2-1, with 9 bases identical to TRBD2. The CDR3 spans 15 residues. Losses at the gene ends were 5 bases for V and 4 bases for J; bases not matched to a gene: 6. The germline V gene has CDR1 MRHNA and CDR2 SNTAGT. The CDR3 DNA follows: TGTGCCAGCAGTCACAAACTAGCGGGTTACAATGAGCAGTTCTTC. Translation: CASSHKLAGYNEQFF.

The gene calls are TRBV3-1 (or the pseudogene TRBV3-2) and TRBJ2-1; perhaps TRBD2 as D (5 bases). The CDR3 sequence is 13 residues long. V was cut by 3 bases and J by 15 bases, with 18 bases left in between. Germline loops: CDR1 LGHDT, CDR2 YNNKEL (reference sequence). CDR3 loop: CASSHEPGEGGFF. The CDR3 DNA sequence: TGTGCCAGCAGCCACGAACCCGGGGAAGGAGGGTTCTTC.

This chain's CDR3 is CASSFASGLANIQYF. The CDR3 nucleotides read TGTGCCAGCAGCTTCGCCAGCGGTTTGGCGAACATTCAGTACTTC. This chain links TRBV11-2 with TRBJ2-4, with D possibly matching TRBD2 (5 bases). Trimming shortened V by 3 bases and J by 7 bases, and 16 bases separated the two germline ends. This CDR3 is built from 15 residues. Germline loops: CDR1 SGHAT, CDR2 FQNNGV.

The chain carries TRBV28 and TRBJ1-2; no clear D gene. V shed 6 bases and J shed 2 bases, with 19 bases lying between them. CDR3 size: 16 residues. Germline loops: CDR1 MDHEN, CDR2 SYDVKM. CDR3 residues: CASSQLGGSLNYGYTF. The CDR3 bases are TGTGCCAGCAGCCAACTTGGCGGCAGTCTCAACTATGGCTACACCTTC.

J is TRBJ2-4 and V is TRBV15, with 10 bases matching TRBD1. The length of the CDR3 is 16 residues. CDR1 and CDR2 (germline): LNHNV, YYDKDF (reference sequence). After removal of 0 bases from V and 1 base from J, the junction contained 0 bases not matched to a gene. As DNA, the CDR3 is TGTGCCACCAGCAGAGAGGGACAGGGGGCCAAAAACATTCAGTACTTC. Translation: CATSREGQGAKNIQYF.

The chain joins TRBV5-6 to TRBJ2-3; 9 nucleotides line up with TRBD2. The ends lost 0 bases at V and 2 bases at J; junction bases unmatched: 4. This CDR3 is 16 amino acids long. Germline values: CDR1 SGHDT, CDR2 YYEEEE. CDR3 sequence: CASSLVAGGATDTQYF. CDR3 in DNA: TGTGCCAGCAGCTTGGTGGCGGGGGGGGCCACAGATACGCAGTATTTT.

The rearrangement joins TRBV28 to TRBJ1-5; D is ambiguous. Germline V gene lookup returns CDR1 MDHEN and CDR2 SYDVKM. With 3 bases removed from V and 0 bases from J, the gap between germline ends came to 12 bases. The length of the CDR3 is 16 residues. The CDR3 sequence is CASSLMNTNSNQPQHF. The CDR3 coding sequence is TGTGCCAGCAGTTTGATGAACACCAATAGCAATCAGCCCCAGCATTTT.

The chain is built from TRBV3-1 (or the pseudogene TRBV3-2) and TRBJ1-4; D is perhaps TRBD1 (6 bases). V gave up 1 base and J gave up 6 bases, with 12 bases separating them. The CDR3 runs 15 residues. Germline assignment: CDR1 LGHDT and CDR2 YNNKEL (reference sequence). DNA for the CDR3: TGTGCCAGCAGCCAAGGAGGGGGGGCGGATGAAAAACTGTTTTTT. It encodes CASSQGGGADEKLFF.

V usage is TRBV7-3 and J usage is TRBJ1-2; 10 nucleotides match TRBD1. Trimming removed 2 bases from V and 2 bases from J; junction bases left unmatched: 2. The CDR3 is made up of 15 amino acids. Germline V gene sequence: CDR1 SGHTA, CDR2 FQGTGA. The CDR3 DNA reads TGTGCCAGCAGCTTAGGGGGACAGGGGAACTATGGCTACACCTTC. It specifies CASSLGGQGNYGYTF.

The chain combines TRBV5-6 with TRBJ2-3; D gene uncertain. Trimming cost V 0 bases and J 4 bases, with 6 bases left between them. The CDR3 covers 13 residues. CDR1 and CDR2 from the germline V gene are SGHDT and YYEEEE. Here the CDR3 DNA reads TGTGCCAGCAGCTTGGCGGCGGCAGATACGCAGTATTTT. Amino acids: CASSLAAADTQYF.

The J gene is TRBJ2-1, the V gene TRBV7-2; 11 bases fit TRBD2. CDR1 is SGHTA and CDR2 is FQGNSA in the germline V gene. Losses at the gene ends were 4 bases for V and 5 bases for J; bases not matched to a gene: 4. This CDR3 region has 15 residues. The CDR3: CASSWVAGGNNEQFF. CDR3 bases: TGTGCCAGCAGCTGGGTAGCGGGGGGGAACAATGAGCAGTTCTTC.

The chain combines TRBV19 with TRBJ2-1, with 7 positions matching TRBD2. The CDR3 totals 14 residues. Germline loops: CDR1 LNHDA, CDR2 SQIVND (reference sequence). The V and J ends lost 2 bases and 9 bases, in that order; junction bases with no gene match: 7. The CDR3 bases are TGTGCCAGTAGTATAAGGAGCGGGATGGGTGAGCAGTTCTTC. This codes for CASSIRSGMGEQFF. Together with reference TRBV19 and TRBJ2-1, the CDR3 gives the full variable domain: DGGITQSPKYLFRKEGQNVTLSCEQNLNHDAMYWYRQDPGQGLRLIYYSQIVNDFQKGDIAEGYSVSREKKESFPLTVTSAQKNPTAFYLCASSIRSGMGEQFFGPGTRLTVL.

This chain's CDR3 is CASSRTGGNYEQYF. In DNA, the CDR3 is TGTGCCAGCTCCCGTACGGGGGGTAATTACGAGCAGTACTTC. V gene TRBV18 combines with J gene TRBJ2-7; TRBD2 matches 7 bases. There are 14 residues in the CDR3. The V gene end was trimmed by 6 bases and the J gene end by 4 bases; junction bases not matched to a gene: 9. CDR1 and CDR2 from the germline V gene are KGHSH and LQKENI.

The V call is TRBV2, the J call TRBJ2-3; the D gene is possibly TRBD2 (5 bases). CDR1 is SNHLY and CDR2 is FYNNEI in the germline V gene. V lost 2 bases and J lost 0, with 9 bases in between. This CDR3 comprises 15 residues. The CDR3 spells CASSELRASTDTQYF. CDR3 nucleotides: TGTGCCAGCAGTGAACTGCGGGCGAGCACAGATACGCAGTATTTT.

CDR3 loop: CASSLAAFLGTQETQYF. In DNA form, the CDR3 reads TGTGCCAGCAGCTTGGCAGCCTTCCTAGGGACTCAAGAGACCCAGTACTTC. The genes are TRBV5-5 and TRBJ2-5; D is possibly TRBD2 (6 bases). The CDR3 sequence is 17 residues long. With 0 bases removed from V and 2 bases from J, the gap between germline ends came to 17 bases. Looked up from germline, CDR1 is SGHKS and CDR2 is YYEKEE (reference sequence).

This clone was counted once. The V call is TRBV3-1 (or the pseudogene TRBV3-2), the J call TRBJ1-2, with unresolved D. Trimming took off 1 base at V and 4 bases at J, with 16 bases between the two ends. Germline loops: CDR1 LGHDT, CDR2 YNNKEL (reference sequence). The length of the CDR3 is 16 residues. The CDR3 DNA follows: TGTGCCAGCAGCCAAGGCGTCAGATCTCACAGCTATGGCTACACCTTC. Translating gives CASSQGVRSHSYGYTF.

This chain connects TRBV9 to TRBJ1-5; no definite D call. Deletions cut 0 bases from V and 3 bases from J, with 4 bases between. The CDR3 spans 13 residues. CDR1 is SGDLS, CDR2 YYNGEE, per germline. CDR3 in DNA: TGTGCCAGCAGCGTAGGGCTCAATCAGCCCCAGCATTTT. This gives the protein CASSVGLNQPQHF. Full variable domain (rest looked up from reference TRBV9 and TRBJ1-5): DSGVTQTPKHLITATGQRVTLRCSPRSGDLSVYWYQQSLDQGLQFLIQYYNGEERAKGNILERFSAQQFPDLHSELNLSSLELGDSALYFCASSVGLNQPQHFGDGTRLSIL.

This chain connects TRBV11-3 to TRBJ2-2; 13 bases align to TRBD2. Germline lookup yields CDR1 SGHNT and CDR2 YENEEA. J was trimmed by 7 bases and V by 5 bases; bases with no gene match: 7. The CDR3 is 16 residues long. The DNA for the CDR3 is TGTGCCAGCAGCGAACTAGCGGGGGGGCCGGTCGGGGAGCTGTTTTTT. This encodes CASSELAGGPVGELFF. The full variable domain, rest sourced from reference TRBV11-3 and TRBJ2-2, is EAGVVQSPRYKIIEKKQPVAFWCNPISGHNTLYWYLQNLGQGPELLIRYENEEAVDDSQLPKDRFSAERLKGVDSTLKIQPAELGDSAVYLCASSELAGGPVGELFFGEGSRLTVL.

The V call is TRBV2, the J call TRBJ2-1, with D possibly TRBD2 on 6 matching bases. Germline V gene data show CDR1 as SNHLY and CDR2 as FYNNEI. The V end was cut by 7 bases, the J end by 4 bases, with 11 bases between. This CDR3 spans 13 amino acids. The DNA for the CDR3 is TGTGCCAGCACTCCGGGGGTATACAATGAGCAGTTCTTC. Translating it yields CASTPGVYNEQFF.

The chain recombines TRBV6-1 with TRBJ1-4, with D hard to call. Trimming left V 5 bases short and J 8 bases short, with 15 bases between. The germline gives CDR1 MNHNS, CDR2 SASEGT. This CDR3 has 14 residues. DNA of the CDR3: TGTGCCAGCAGTTATGAGGGAGTAGGCGAAAAACTGTTTTTT. It yields the protein CASSYEGVGEKLFF.

The rearrangement links TRBV18 to TRBJ2-7; 9 nucleotides line up with TRBD1. The junction had 5 bases not matched to a gene; V was cut back by 3 bases and J by 2 bases. There are 15 residues in the CDR3. Looked up from germline, CDR1 is KGHSH and CDR2 is LQKENI. The CDR3 is CASSPQGQGPYEQYV. CDR3 coding DNA: TGTGCCAGCTCACCGCAGGGACAGGGACCCTACGAGCAGTACGTC.

The chain couples TRBV24-1 to TRBJ2-7; 8 bases map to TRBD1. V lost 4 bases, J lost 4 bases, and 11 bases stayed unmatched. The V gene's germline CDR1 is KGHDR and CDR2 SFDVKD. The CDR3 runs 16 residues. The CDR3 bases are TGTGCCACCAGTGACCTTGACAGGGGCCCCACTTACGAGCAGTACGTC. This codes for CATSDLDRGPTYEQYV.